The 31 T cell receptor beta chains in this list originate from one sample, sequenced in a study of blood T cell repertoires in COVID-19. Profiling relied on immunoSEQ multiplex PCR, and the TCRdb table lists in-frame clones only, not all of them. Of about 250,000 clones detected, about 84% appear once; the ten largest clones hold 5.5% to 6%. The source material was peripheral blood. The origin of the receptors is an elderly woman with COVID-19, enrolled during active disease.

J is TRBJ1-4 and V is TRBV9; D remains unclear. CDR3 size: 15 residues. V shed 1 base and J shed 3 bases, with 10 bases lying between them. Per germline, CDR1 SGDLS and CDR2 YYNGEE. The CDR3 nucleotides read TGTGCCAGCAGCGTATCCGGGAGGGCTAATGAAAAACTGTTTTTT. This codes for CASSVSGRANEKLFF.

The V and J genes are TRBV27 and TRBJ1-2; unclear D gene. Germline assignment: CDR1 MNHEY and CDR2 SMNVEV (reference sequence). Trimming removed 3 bases at V and 0 bases at J, with 8 bases between. The CDR3 consists of 14 residues. This CDR3 reads CASSFGVPNYGYTF. DNA of the CDR3: TGTGCCAGCAGTTTCGGGGTGCCTAACTATGGCTACACCTTC.

This clone was counted once. The gene calls are TRBV7-9 and TRBJ1-1, with 8 bases that match TRBD1. CDR1 and CDR2 (germline): SEHNR, FQNEAQ (reference sequence). V was clipped by 5 bases and J by 6 bases; unmatched bases: 11. This CDR3 has 15 residues. The CDR3 DNA sequence: TGTGCCAGCAGCCCATTGACAGGGGCCAGTTCTGAAGCTTTCTTT. Translating it yields CASSPLTGASSEAFF.

The gene calls are TRBV2 and TRBJ1-1; D might be TRBD1 (6 bases). The CDR3 extends over 14 amino acids. The V end lost 0 bases, the J end lost 10 bases, and 15 bases lay between the germline ends. Per the germline V gene, CDR1 is SNHLY and CDR2 is FYNNEI. As DNA, the CDR3 is TGTGCCAGCAGTGAAGCGCTCGGGGGGCGAAGAGCTTTCTTT. This gives the protein CASSEALGGRRAFF.

This chain links TRBV19 with TRBJ2-3; TRBD1 matches at 9 bases. The CDR3 consists of 13 residues. V was pared by 3 bases and J by 9 bases, with 4 bases of the junction left unmatched. CDR1 LNHDA and CDR2 SQIVND come from the germline V gene (reference sequence). The CDR3 here is CASSMVGQGTQYF. CDR3 bases: TGTGCCAGTAGTATGGTTGGACAGGGGACGCAGTATTTT. The whole variable domain, filled in from reference TRBV19 and TRBJ2-3, reads DGGITQSPKYLFRKEGQNVTLSCEQNLNHDAMYWYRQDPGQGLRLIYYSQIVNDFQKGDIAEGYSVSREKKESFPLTVTSAQKNPTAFYLCASSMVGQGTQYFGPGTRLTVL.

The rearrangement joins TRBV3-1 (or the pseudogene TRBV3-2) to TRBJ1-3; perhaps TRBD1 as D (5 bases). Per the germline V gene, CDR1 is LGHDT and CDR2 is YNNKEL (reference sequence). The CDR3 is 15 amino acids. V lost 5 bases to trimming and J lost 8 bases, with 19 bases between them. The CDR3, as DNA: TGTGCCAGCAGCTCCGGCAGCGGGGCTGGGGACACCATATATTTT. Amino acid sequence: CASSSGSGAGDTIYF.

V is TRBV7-4 and J is TRBJ1-6, with 9 bases matching TRBD1. The CDR3 sequence is 20 residues long. J was trimmed by 0 bases and V by 4 bases; bases with no gene match: 13. CDR1 SGHVT and CDR2 SQSDAQ come from the germline V gene. Here the CDR3 DNA reads TGTGCCAGCAGCTCGCTCCGGGACAGGGTTAGTAGCTCCTATAATTCACCCCTCCACTTT. Residues: CASSSLRDRVSSSYNSPLHF.

The chain carries TRBV5-1 and TRBJ2-7; 10 bases agree with TRBD2. Germline loops: CDR1 SGHRS, CDR2 YFSETQ. The CDR3 sequence is 15 residues long. V shed 4 bases, J shed 7 bases, and the junction held 11 bases outside the gene matches. For the CDR3, the DNA is TGCGCCAGCAGCCCAAGGAGCGGGGGGGCTGGTGAGCAGTACGTC. This translates into CASSPRSGGAGEQYV.

This clone was picked up a small number of times. The gene calls are TRBV3-1 (or the pseudogene TRBV3-2) and TRBJ1-4; D is ambiguous. CDR3 length equals 18 residues. Trimming pared 0 bases from V and 4 bases from J, leaving 18 bases between. CDR1 LGHDT and CDR2 YNNKEL come from the germline V gene (reference sequence). CDR3 in amino acids: CASSQDDGIDPINEKLFF. The DNA for the CDR3 is TGTGCCAGCAGCCAAGACGACGGGATCGACCCGATTAATGAAAAACTGTTTTTT.

The chain recombines TRBV12-3 or TRBV12-4 with TRBJ2-1; TRBD1 matches 7 bases. The CDR3 runs 12 residues. V lost 6 bases to trimming and J lost 12 bases; unmatched junction nucleotides: 8. CDR3 loop: CASSYQGVRQFF. CDR3 nucleotide sequence: TGTGCCAGCAGCTACCAGGGGGTGCGGCAGTTCTTC.

This sequence joins TRBV28 and TRBJ2-7; D gene ambiguous. The germline CDR1 and CDR2 sequences are MDHEN and SYDVKM. The CDR3 contains 14 residues. V lost 3 bases and J lost 6, with 15 bases in between. CDR3 loop: CASSFLSTQSEQYV. The CDR3, as DNA: TGTGCCAGCAGTTTCCTCAGTACCCAATCCGAGCAGTACGTC.

This clone was found once. J is TRBJ2-5 and V is TRBV30, with D possibly being TRBD2 (5 bases). CDR1 and CDR2 (germline): GTSNPN, SVGIG (reference sequence). The germline V and J ends were trimmed by 5 bases and 1 base, with 11 bases remaining between them. The CDR3 is 13 residues long. CDR3 sequence reads: CAWARSGQETQYF. Written as DNA, the CDR3 is TGTGCCTGGGCCAGGAGCGGCCAAGAGACCCAGTACTTC.

This chain joins TRBV24-1 and TRBJ1-2; D is ambiguous. CDR1 and CDR2 (germline): KGHDR, SFDVKD. The CDR3 loop spans 14 amino acids. V was shortened by 1 base and J by 9 bases, with 14 bases between the two germline ends. The CDR3 DNA reads TGTGCCACCAGTGATTTTGGTCCCGCGGAGAGCTACACCTTC. Its protein is CATSDFGPAESYTF.

This clone was detected a few times. The chain has TRBV28 and TRBJ1-3; D might be TRBD1 (5 bases). The ends were cut back, 4 bases at V and 1 base at J, with 11 bases in the middle. The CDR3 loop spans 15 amino acids. The germline CDR1 and CDR2 sequences are MDHEN and SYDVKM. CDR3 sequence reads: CASSSPTVSGNTIYF. The CDR3 bases are TGTGCCAGCAGTTCTCCGACAGTATCTGGAAACACCATATATTTT.

This clone occurred a few times. The chain combines TRBV29-1 with TRBJ1-3, with a weak D call TRBD1 (5 bases). With 4 bases removed from V and 4 bases from J, the gap between germline ends came to 11 bases. This CDR3 contains 13 residues. CDR1 is SQVTM and CDR2 is ANQGSEA in the germline V gene. Here the CDR3 DNA reads TGCAGCGTTGGGCAGGGTGCGGGAAACACCATATATTTT. Translation: CSVGQGAGNTIYF.

The V call is TRBV3-1 (or the pseudogene TRBV3-2), the J call TRBJ2-6, with TRBD2 identical over 15 bases. V gave up 4 bases and J gave up 4 bases; unmatched junction bases: 5. This CDR3 is 18 amino acids long. The germline CDR1 and CDR2 sequences are LGHDT and YNNKEL (reference sequence). CDR3 amino acids: CASSRGLAGGIGANVLTF. Here the CDR3 DNA reads TGTGCCAGCAGCCGAGGACTAGCGGGGGGGATCGGGGCCAACGTCCTGACTTTC.

The chain is built from TRBV28 and TRBJ1-2, with 7 bases matching TRBD1. V shed 6 bases and J 4 bases; nucleotides not matched to a gene: 8. CDR3 length: 14 amino acids. Germline-derived CDR1 and CDR2 are MDHEN and SYDVKM. Written as DNA, the CDR3 is TGTGCCAGCAGACAAGACAGGGCCCTCTATGGCTACACCTTC. This sequence encodes CASRQDRALYGYTF.

The chain recombines TRBV4-1 with TRBJ2-7, with TRBD1 matching over 7 bases. J gave up 6 bases and V 2 bases, and 4 bases lay outside the gene matches. This CDR3 spans 13 amino acids. Looked up from germline, CDR1 is MGHRA and CDR2 is YSYEKL. CDR3 bases: TGCGCCAGCAGCCAATTGACAGGGACCGAGCAGTACGTC. Amino acids: CASSQLTGTEQYV.

The V and J genes are TRBV3-1 (or the pseudogene TRBV3-2) and TRBJ1-2, with D maybe TRBD1 (5 bases). Per the germline V gene, CDR1 is LGHDT and CDR2 is YNNKEL (reference sequence). This CDR3 is built from 13 residues. V shed 1 base and J shed 7 bases, with 10 bases lying between them. CDR3 sequence (DNA): TGTGCCAGCAGCCAAGGACTGGGGGGTGGCTACACCTTC. Protein sequence: CASSQGLGGGYTF.

The genes are TRBV27 and TRBJ2-5; 10 bases agree with TRBD1. The length of the CDR3 is 15 residues. In germline, CDR1 is MNHEY, CDR2 SMNVEV (reference sequence). V dropped 6 bases and J dropped 5; count of bases not matched to a gene: 9. CDR3 region: CASRPGTGAGETQYF. The CDR3 DNA reads TGTGCCAGCAGGCCCGGGACAGGGGCTGGGGAGACCCAGTACTTC.

J is TRBJ1-2 and V is TRBV24-1, with 9 bases that match TRBD1. The V gene's germline CDR1 is KGHDR and CDR2 SFDVKD. This CDR3 region has 14 residues. J lost 7 bases, V lost 4 bases, and 6 bases had no gene match. CDR3 sequence: CATSDLTGGGGYTF. CDR3 in DNA: TGTGCCACCAGTGACCTGACAGGGGGTGGTGGCTACACCTTC.

This clone is a singleton in its sample. The chain combines TRBV6-5 with TRBJ1-1, with a weak D call TRBD1 (5 bases). Trimming removed 2 bases at V and 6 bases at J, with 16 bases between. The CDR3 loop spans 15 amino acids. Germline V gene lookup returns CDR1 MNHEY and CDR2 SVGAGI. This CDR3 reads CASSYAFGQGAEAFF. In DNA form, the CDR3 reads TGTGCCAGCAGTTACGCCTTCGGGCAGGGCGCTGAAGCTTTCTTT.

Only a few counts were recorded for this clone. The chain has TRBV4-2 and TRBJ1-5; D gene unclear. The length of the CDR3 is 15 residues. In germline, CDR1 is LGHNA, CDR2 YNFKEQ. Trimming pared 0 bases from V and 3 bases from J, leaving 9 bases between. In DNA form, the CDR3 reads TGTGCCAGCAGCCAAGACTCGGGGAACAATCAGCCCCAGCATTTT. It codes for CASSQDSGNNQPQHF.

The V gene is TRBV3-1 (or the pseudogene TRBV3-2), the J gene TRBJ2-1; D is undetermined. CDR3 length equals 15 residues. Germline lookup yields CDR1 LGHDT and CDR2 YNNKEL (reference sequence). Trimming took off 0 bases at V and 3 bases at J, with 9 bases between the two ends. The CDR3 reads CASSQDKSDYNEQFF. The CDR3 nucleotides read TGTGCCAGCAGCCAAGATAAAAGCGACTACAATGAGCAGTTCTTC.

This chain links TRBV4-1 with TRBJ2-7; 10 bases fit TRBD2. The CDR3 contains 14 residues. J gave up 2 bases and V 4 bases, and 2 bases lay outside the gene matches. In germline, CDR1 is MGHRA, CDR2 YSYEKL. The CDR3: CASSRSGGAYEQYF. CDR3 sequence (DNA): TGCGCCAGCAGCCGAAGCGGGGGGGCCTACGAGCAGTACTTC.

The chain has TRBV19 and TRBJ2-4, with D perhaps TRBD2 (7 bases). Trimming cost V 5 bases and J 0 bases, with 14 bases left between them. This CDR3 has 16 amino acids. CDR1 and CDR2 (germline): LNHDA, SQIVND (reference sequence). The CDR3 reads CASSVLGGGAKNIQYF. As DNA, the CDR3 is TGTGCCAGTAGTGTTCTAGGGGGGGGAGCCAAAAACATTCAGTACTTC.

V usage is TRBV5-4 and J usage is TRBJ2-5, with 15 bases matching TRBD2. This CDR3 comprises 16 residues. CDR1 is SGHNT and CDR2 is YYREEE in the germline V gene (reference sequence). V trimming: 2 bases; J trimming: 5 bases; junction bases outside the gene matches: 4. Here the CDR3 DNA reads TGTGCCAGCAGCTTTGACGGACTAGCGGGGGGGGAGACCCAGTACTTC. Translation: CASSFDGLAGGETQYF. Complete variable domain (other parts from reference TRBV5-4 and TRBJ2-5): ETGVTQSPTHLIKTRGQQVTLRCSSQSGHNTVSWYQQALGQGPQFIFQYYREEENGRGNFPPRFSGLQFPNYSSELNVNALELDDSALYLCASSFDGLAGGETQYFGPGTRLLVL.

The chain combines TRBV7-9 with TRBJ2-5; 8 bases match TRBD1. CDR3 size: 14 residues. V lost 6 bases to trimming and J lost 5 bases; unmatched junction nucleotides: 8. Germline lookup yields CDR1 SEHNR and CDR2 FQNEAQ (reference sequence). The CDR3 DNA follows: TGTGCCAGCAGAGACTCCAGGGGGCGGGAGACCCAGTACTTC. Residues: CASRDSRGRETQYF.

V is TRBV3-1 (or the pseudogene TRBV3-2) and J is TRBJ2-3, with a possible D match to TRBD2 (5 bases). This CDR3 has 15 amino acids. CDR1 LGHDT and CDR2 YNNKEL come from the germline V gene (reference sequence). V lost 6 bases, J lost 4 bases, and 17 bases lay in between. The CDR3: CASRPQLGAPDTQYF. CDR3 in DNA: TGTGCCAGCAGACCACAACTAGGAGCACCAGATACGCAGTATTTT.

J is TRBJ2-3 and V is TRBV4-1, with a tentative D call TRBD1 (5 bases). From germline, CDR1 is MGHRA and CDR2 YSYEKL. The CDR3 contains 17 residues. The V end lost 0 bases, the J end lost 4 bases, and 17 bases lay between the germline ends. The CDR3 reads CASSQDPPQGTADTQYF. The CDR3 DNA sequence: TGCGCCAGCAGCCAAGACCCCCCGCAGGGAACCGCAGATACGCAGTATTTT.

This clone occurred once. The chain has TRBV4-1 and TRBJ1-2; tentatively, D is TRBD1 (5 bases). The CDR3 covers 13 residues. The germline V gene encodes CDR1 MGHRA and CDR2 YSYEKL. V was trimmed by 1 base and J by 3 bases, leaving 6 bases between them. The CDR3 here is CASSQGQYYGYTF. As DNA, the CDR3 is TGCGCCAGCAGCCAAGGACAGTACTATGGCTACACCTTC.